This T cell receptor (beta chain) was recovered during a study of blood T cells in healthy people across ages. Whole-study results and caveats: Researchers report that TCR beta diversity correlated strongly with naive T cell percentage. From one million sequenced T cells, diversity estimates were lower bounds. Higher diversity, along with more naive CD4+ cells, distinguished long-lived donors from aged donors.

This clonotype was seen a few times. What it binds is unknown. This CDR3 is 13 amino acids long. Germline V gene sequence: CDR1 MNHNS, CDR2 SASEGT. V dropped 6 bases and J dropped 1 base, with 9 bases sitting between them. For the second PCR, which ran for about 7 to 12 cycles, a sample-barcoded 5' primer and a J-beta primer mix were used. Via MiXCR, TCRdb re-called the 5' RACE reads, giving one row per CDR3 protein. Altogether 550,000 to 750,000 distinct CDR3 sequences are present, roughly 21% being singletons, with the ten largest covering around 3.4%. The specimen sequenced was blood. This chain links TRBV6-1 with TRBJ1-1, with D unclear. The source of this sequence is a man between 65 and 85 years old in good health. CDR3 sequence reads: CASRILTNTEAFF. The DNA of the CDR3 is TGTGCCAGCAGGATACTAACGAACACTGAAGCTTTCTTT.